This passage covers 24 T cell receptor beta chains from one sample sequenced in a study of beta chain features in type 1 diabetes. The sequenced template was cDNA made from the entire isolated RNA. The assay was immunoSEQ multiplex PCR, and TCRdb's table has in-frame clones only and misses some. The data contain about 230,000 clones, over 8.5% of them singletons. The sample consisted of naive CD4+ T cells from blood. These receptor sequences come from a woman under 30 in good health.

CDR3 sequence: CASSTGTSGIQETQYF. The CDR3 region has the DNA TGCGCCAGCAGCACCGGGACTAGCGGTATCCAAGAGACCCAGTACTTC. The chain employs TRBV5-1 and TRBJ2-5, with 11 bases that match TRBD2. This CDR3 comprises 16 residues. Germline trimming cut 4 bases from V and 1 base from J; bases unmatched to any gene: 6. Germline V gene data show CDR1 as SGHRS and CDR2 as YFSETQ.

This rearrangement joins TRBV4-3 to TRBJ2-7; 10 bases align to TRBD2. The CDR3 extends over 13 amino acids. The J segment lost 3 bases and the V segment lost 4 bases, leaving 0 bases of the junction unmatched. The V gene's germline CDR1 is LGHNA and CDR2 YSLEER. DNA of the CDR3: TGCGCCAGCAGCCTAGCGGGGGGCTACGAGCAGTACTTC. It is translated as CASSLAGGYEQYF.

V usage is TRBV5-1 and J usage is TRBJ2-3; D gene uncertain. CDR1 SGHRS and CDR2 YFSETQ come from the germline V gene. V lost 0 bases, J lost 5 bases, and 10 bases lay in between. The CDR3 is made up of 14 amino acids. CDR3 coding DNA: TGCGCCAGCAGCTTGGCAAGTGCGCAAGATACGCAGTATTTT. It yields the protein CASSLASAQDTQYF.

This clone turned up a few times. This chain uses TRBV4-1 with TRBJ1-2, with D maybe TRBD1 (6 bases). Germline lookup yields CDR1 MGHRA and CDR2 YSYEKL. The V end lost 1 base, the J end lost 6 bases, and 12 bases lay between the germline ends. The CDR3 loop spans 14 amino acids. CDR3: CASSQVTDRDGYTF. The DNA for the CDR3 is TGCGCCAGCAGCCAAGTCACGGACAGAGATGGCTACACCTTC.

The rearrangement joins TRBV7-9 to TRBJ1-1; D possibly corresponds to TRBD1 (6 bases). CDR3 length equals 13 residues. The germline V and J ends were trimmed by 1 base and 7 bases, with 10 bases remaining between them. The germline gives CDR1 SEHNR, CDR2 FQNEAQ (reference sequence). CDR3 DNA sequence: TGTGCCAGCAGCTTAGTACAGGGTCTTGAAGCTTTCTTT. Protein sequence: CASSLVQGLEAFF.

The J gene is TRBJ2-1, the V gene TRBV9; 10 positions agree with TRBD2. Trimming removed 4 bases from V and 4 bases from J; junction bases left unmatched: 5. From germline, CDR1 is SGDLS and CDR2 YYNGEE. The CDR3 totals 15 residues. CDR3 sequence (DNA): TGTGCCAGCAGCTTCGGACTAGCGGCGTACAATGAGCAGTTCTTC. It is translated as CASSFGLAAYNEQFF. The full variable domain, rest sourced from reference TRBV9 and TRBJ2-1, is DSGVTQTPKHLITATGQRVTLRCSPRSGDLSVYWYQQSLDQGLQFLIQYYNGEERAKGNILERFSAQQFPDLHSELNLSSLELGDSALYFCASSFGLAAYNEQFFGPGTRLTVL.

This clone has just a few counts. The chain's CDR3 is CASSLSYNYNEQFF. The CDR3 region has the DNA TGTGCCAGCAGCTTGAGCTATAACTACAATGAGCAGTTCTTC. This chain joins TRBV5-5 and TRBJ2-1; D gene unclear. The ends were cut back, 1 base at V and 3 bases at J, with 8 bases in the middle. This CDR3 is 14 amino acids long. Germline CDR1 and CDR2: SGHKS and YYEKEE (reference sequence).

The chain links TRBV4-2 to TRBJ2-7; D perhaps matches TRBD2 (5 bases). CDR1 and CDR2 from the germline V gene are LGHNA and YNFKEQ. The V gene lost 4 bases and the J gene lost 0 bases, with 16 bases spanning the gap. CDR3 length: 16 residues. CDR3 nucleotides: TGTGCCAGCAGCCGGAGTGGGAGCCCGAGCTCCTACGAGCAGTACTTC. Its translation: CASSRSGSPSSYEQYF.

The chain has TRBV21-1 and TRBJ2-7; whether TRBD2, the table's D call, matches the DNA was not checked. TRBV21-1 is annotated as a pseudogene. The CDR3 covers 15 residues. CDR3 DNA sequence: TGTGCCAGCAGCAAAGGGGCTAGCTATCCCTACGAGCAGTACTTC. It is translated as CASSKGASYPYEQYF.

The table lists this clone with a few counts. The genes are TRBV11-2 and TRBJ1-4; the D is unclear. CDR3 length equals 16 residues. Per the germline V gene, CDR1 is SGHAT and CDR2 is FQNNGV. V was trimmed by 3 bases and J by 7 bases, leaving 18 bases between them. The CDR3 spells CASSFRMEGGSEKLFF. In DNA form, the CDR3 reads TGTGCCAGCAGCTTTAGGATGGAGGGAGGAAGTGAAAAACTGTTTTTT.

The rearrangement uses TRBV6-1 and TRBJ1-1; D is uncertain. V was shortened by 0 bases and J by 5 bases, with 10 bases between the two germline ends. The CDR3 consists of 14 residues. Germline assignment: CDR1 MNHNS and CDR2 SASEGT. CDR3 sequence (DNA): TGTGCCAGCAGTGAAGCGAGGGTGTGGACTGAAGCTTTCTTT. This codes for CASSEARVWTEAFF.

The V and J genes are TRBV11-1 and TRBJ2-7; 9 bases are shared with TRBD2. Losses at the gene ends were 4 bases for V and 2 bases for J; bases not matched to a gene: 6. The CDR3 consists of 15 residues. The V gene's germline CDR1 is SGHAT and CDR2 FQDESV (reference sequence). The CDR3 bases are TGTGCCAGCAGCTCGTGGGCGGGGGGGACCTACGAGCAGTACTTC. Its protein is CASSSWAGGTYEQYF.

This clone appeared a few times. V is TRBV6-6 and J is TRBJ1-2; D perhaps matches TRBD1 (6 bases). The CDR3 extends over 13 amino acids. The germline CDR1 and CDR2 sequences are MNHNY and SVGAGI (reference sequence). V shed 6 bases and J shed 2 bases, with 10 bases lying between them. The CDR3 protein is CASSLDRNYGYTF. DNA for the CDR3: TGTGCCAGCAGCCTTGACAGGAACTATGGCTACACCTTC.

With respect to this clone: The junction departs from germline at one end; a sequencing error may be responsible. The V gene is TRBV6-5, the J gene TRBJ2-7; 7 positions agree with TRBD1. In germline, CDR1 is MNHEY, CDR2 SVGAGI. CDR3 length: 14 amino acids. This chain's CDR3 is CASSQGQNRDEQYF. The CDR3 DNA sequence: TGTGCCAGCAGCCAGGGACAGAACCGTGACGAACAGTACTTC.

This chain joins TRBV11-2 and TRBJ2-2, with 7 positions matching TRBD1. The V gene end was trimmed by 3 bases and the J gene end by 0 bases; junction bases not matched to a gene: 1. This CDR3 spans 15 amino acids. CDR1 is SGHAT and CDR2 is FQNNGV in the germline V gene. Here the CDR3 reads CASSLTGPNTGELFF. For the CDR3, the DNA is TGTGCCAGCAGCTTGACAGGGCCGAACACCGGGGAGCTGTTTTTT.

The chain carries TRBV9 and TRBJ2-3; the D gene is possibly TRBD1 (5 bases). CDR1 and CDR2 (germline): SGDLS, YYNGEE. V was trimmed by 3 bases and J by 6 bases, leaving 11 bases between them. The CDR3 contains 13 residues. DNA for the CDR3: TGTGCCAGCAGCGCAAGACAGCTGGATACGCAGTATTTT. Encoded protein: CASSARQLDTQYF.

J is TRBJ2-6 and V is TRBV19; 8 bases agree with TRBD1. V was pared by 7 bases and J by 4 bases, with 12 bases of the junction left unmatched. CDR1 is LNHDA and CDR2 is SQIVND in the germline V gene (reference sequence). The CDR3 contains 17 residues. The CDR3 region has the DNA TGTGCCAGTAAGCCCGCAGGGGGCGCGAGAGGGGCCAACGTCCTGACTTTC. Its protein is CASKPAGGARGANVLTF.

The CDR3 here is CASSDGFGYTF. CDR3 DNA sequence: TGTGCCAGCAGCGACGGGTTTGGCTACACCTTC. The rearrangement joins TRBV6-1 to TRBJ1-2; D ambiguous. The V end was cut by 6 bases, the J end by 7 bases, with 9 bases between. The CDR3 is made up of 11 amino acids. CDR1 and CDR2 from the germline V gene are MNHNS and SASEGT.

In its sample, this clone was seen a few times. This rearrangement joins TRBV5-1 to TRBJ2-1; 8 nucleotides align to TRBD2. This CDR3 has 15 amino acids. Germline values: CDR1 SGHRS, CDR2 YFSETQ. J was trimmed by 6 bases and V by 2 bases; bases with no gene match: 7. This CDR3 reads CASSFTGLGGNEQFF. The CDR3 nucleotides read TGCGCCAGCAGCTTTACGGGACTAGGGGGCAATGAGCAGTTCTTC.

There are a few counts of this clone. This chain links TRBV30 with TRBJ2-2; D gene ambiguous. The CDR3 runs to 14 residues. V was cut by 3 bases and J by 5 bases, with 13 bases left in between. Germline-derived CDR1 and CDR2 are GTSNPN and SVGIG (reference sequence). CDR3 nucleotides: TGTGCCTGGAGCCTTGGATTGAGGACCGGGGAGCTGTTTTTT. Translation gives CAWSLGLRTGELFF.

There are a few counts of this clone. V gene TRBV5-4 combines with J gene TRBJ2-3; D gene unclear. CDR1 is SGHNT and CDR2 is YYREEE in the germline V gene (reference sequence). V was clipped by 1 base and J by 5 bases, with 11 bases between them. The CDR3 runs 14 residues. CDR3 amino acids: CASSLSQTGDTQYF. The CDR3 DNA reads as TGTGCCAGCAGCTTGAGTCAGACGGGAGATACGCAGTATTTT. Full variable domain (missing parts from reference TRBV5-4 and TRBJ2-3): ETGVTQSPTHLIKTRGQQVTLRCSSQSGHNTVSWYQQALGQGPQFIFQYYREEENGRGNFPPRFSGLQFPNYSSELNVNALELDDSALYLCASSLSQTGDTQYFGPGTRLTVL.

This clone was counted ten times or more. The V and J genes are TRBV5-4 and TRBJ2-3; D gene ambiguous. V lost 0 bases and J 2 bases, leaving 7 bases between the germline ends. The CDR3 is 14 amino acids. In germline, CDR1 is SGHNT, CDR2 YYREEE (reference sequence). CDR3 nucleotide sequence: TGTGCCAGCAGCTTGGCACACCACACAGATACGCAGTATTTT. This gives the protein CASSLAHHTDTQYF.

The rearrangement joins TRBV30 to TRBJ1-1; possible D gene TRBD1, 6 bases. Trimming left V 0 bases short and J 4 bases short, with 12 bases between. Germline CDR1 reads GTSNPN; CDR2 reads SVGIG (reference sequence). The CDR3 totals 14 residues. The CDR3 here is CAWSVVQGPTEAFF. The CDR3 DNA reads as TGTGCCTGGAGTGTCGTACAGGGCCCCACTGAAGCTTTCTTT.

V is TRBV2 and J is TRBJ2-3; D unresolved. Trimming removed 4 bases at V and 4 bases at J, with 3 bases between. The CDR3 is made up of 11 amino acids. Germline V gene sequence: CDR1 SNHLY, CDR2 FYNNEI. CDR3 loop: CASSGPDTQYF. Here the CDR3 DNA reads TGTGCCAGCAGTGGGCCAGATACGCAGTATTTT.